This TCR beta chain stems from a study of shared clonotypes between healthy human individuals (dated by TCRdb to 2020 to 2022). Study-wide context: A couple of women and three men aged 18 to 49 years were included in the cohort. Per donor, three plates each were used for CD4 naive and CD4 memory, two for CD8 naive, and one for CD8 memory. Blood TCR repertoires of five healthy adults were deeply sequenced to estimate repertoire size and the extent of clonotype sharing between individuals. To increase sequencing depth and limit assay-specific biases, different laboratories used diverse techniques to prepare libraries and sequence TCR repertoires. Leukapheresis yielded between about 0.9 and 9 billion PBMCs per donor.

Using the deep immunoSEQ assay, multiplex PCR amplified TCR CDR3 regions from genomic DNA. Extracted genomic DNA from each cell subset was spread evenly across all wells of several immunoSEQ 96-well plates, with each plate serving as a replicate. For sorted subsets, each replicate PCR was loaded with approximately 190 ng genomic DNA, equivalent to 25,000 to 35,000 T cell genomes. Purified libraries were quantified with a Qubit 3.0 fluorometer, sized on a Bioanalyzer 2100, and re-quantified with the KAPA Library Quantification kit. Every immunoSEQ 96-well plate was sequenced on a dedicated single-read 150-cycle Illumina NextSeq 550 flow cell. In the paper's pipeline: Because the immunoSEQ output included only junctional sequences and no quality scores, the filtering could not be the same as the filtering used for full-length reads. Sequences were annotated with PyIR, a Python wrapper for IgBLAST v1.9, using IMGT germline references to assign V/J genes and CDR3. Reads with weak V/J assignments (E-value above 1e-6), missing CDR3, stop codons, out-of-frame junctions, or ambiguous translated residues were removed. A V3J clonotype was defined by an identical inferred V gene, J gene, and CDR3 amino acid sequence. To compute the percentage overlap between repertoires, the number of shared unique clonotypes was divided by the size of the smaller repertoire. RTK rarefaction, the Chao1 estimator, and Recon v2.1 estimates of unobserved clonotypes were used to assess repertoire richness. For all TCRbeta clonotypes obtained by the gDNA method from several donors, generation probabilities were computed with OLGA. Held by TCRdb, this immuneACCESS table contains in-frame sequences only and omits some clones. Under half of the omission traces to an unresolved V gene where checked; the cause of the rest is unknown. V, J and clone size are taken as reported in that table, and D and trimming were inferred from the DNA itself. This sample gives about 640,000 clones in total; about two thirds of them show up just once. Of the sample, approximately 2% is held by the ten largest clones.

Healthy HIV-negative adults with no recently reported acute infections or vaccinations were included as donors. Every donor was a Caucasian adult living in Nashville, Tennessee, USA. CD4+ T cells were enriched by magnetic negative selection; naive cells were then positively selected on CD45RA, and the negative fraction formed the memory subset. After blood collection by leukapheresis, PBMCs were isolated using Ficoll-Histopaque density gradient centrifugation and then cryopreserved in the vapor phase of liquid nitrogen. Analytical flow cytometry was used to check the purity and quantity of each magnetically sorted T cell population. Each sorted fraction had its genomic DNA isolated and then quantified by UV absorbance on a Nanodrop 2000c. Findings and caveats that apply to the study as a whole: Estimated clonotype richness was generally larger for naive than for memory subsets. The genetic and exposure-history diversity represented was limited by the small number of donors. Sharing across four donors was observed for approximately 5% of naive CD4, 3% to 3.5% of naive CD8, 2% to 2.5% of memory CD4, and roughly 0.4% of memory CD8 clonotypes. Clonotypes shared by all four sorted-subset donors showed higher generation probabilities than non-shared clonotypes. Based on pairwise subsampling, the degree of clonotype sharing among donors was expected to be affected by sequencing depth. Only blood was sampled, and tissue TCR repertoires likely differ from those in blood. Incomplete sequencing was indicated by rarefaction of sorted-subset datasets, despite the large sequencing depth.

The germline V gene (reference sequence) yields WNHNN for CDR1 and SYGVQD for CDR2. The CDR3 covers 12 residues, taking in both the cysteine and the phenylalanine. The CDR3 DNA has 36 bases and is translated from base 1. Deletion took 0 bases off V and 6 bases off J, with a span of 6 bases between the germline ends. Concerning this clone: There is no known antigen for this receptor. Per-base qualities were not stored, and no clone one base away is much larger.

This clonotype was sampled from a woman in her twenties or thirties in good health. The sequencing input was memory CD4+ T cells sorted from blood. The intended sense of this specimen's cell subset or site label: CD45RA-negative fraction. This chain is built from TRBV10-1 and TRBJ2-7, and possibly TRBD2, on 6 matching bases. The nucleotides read TGCGCCAGCAGTGAGTCCGGGAGCGAGCAGTACTTC. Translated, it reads CASSESGSEQYF.